Listed below are T cell receptor beta chains from one sample, sequenced in a study of cytomegalovirus exposure and HLA in healthy donors. Produced via immunoSEQ multiplex PCR; TCRdb's table is partial and in-frame only. Of 150,000 to 200,000 clones in the sample, over 75% were seen once. The material sequenced was PBMCs. Every receptor here comes from a man younger than 35 in good health and CMV-seropositive. The CDR3 runs from the conserved cysteine through the conserved F or W. A D gene is named only where the DNA matches it firmly. Only some rows state a clone size, as once, few, many or a class for expanded clones.

V gene,clone size,D gene,J gene,CDR3 protein,CDR3 DNA
TRBV5-1,.,TRBD1,TRBJ1-1,CASSLGGQGWTEAFF,TGCGCCAGCAGCTTGGGGGGACAGGGTTGGACTGAAGCTTTCTTT
TRBV7-2,.,TRBD2,TRBJ2-3,CASSASGIAGGRDTQYF,TGTGCCAGCAGCGCCAGCGGGATAGCGGGGGGTCGAGATACGCAGTATTTT
TRBV7-4,few,.,TRBJ2-3,CASSSPGTLATNTQYF,TGTGCCAGCAGCTCCCCCGGGACTTTGGCGACAAATACGCAGTATTTT
TRBV5-5,few,TRBD1,TRBJ1-6,CASSLGGSNSPLHF,TGTGCCAGCAGTCTAGGGGGCTCCAATTCACCCCTCCACTTT
TRBV4-1,.,TRBD1,TRBJ1-2,CASSRDRVVGGYTF,TGCGCCAGCAGCCGAGACAGGGTGGTGGGTGGCTACACCTTC
TRBV6-6,once,TRBD2,TRBJ2-3,CASSSGLAGVADTQYF,TGTGCCAGCAGTTCAGGACTAGCGGGGGTAGCAGATACGCAGTATTTT
TRBV5-1,.,.,TRBJ2-3,CASTISGAASTDTQYF,TGCGCCAGCACAATAAGCGGAGCGGCTAGCACAGATACGCAGTATTTT
TRBV19,.,TRBD1,TRBJ1-5,CASNRDRGGNQPQHF,TGTGCCAGTAATAGGGACAGGGGTGGGAATCAGCCCCAGCATTTT
TRBV11-2,.,TRBD1,TRBJ2-3,CASSHTLGQGAADTQYF,TGTGCCAGCAGCCACACTCTCGGACAGGGGGCGGCAGATACGCAGTATTTT
TRBV28,.,.,TRBJ2-7,CASSTGRSVGYEQYF,TGTGCCAGCAGTACTGGGAGATCGGTCGGCTACGAGCAGTACTTC
TRBV27,.,.,TRBJ1-6,CASTLGRGSYNSPLHF,TGTGCCAGCACCCTGGGCCGGGGCTCCTATAATTCACCCCTCCACTTT
TRBV5-6,.,TRBD2,TRBJ2-3,CASSSGGLAGEYTDTQYF,TGTGCCAGCAGCTCTGGGGGACTAGCGGGGGAATACACAGATACGCAGTATTTT
TRBV19,.,TRBD1,TRBJ2-1,CASSPRTGGFNEQFF,TGTGCCAGTAGTCCAAGGACAGGGGGGTTCAATGAGCAGTTCTTC
TRBV9,.,.,TRBJ2-1,CASSVIGTSYNEQFF,TGTGCCAGCAGCGTAATCGGGACTTCCTACAATGAGCAGTTCTTC
TRBV4-1,.,.,TRBJ1-2,CASSQVGLLGGYTF,TGCGCCAGCAGCCAAGTCGGACTGCTGGGTGGCTACACCTTC
TRBV21-1,.,.,TRBJ1-5,CASSMGGQGSNQPQHF,TGTGCCAGCAGCATGGGAGGACAGGGTAGCAATCAGCCCCAGCATTTT
TRBV7-2,once,TRBD1,TRBJ2-7,CASTISPGGPYEQYF,TGTGCCAGCACCATAAGCCCAGGGGGCCCCTACGAGCAGTACTTC